One T cell receptor beta chain is described in this entry. Germline loops: CDR1 MDHEN, CDR2 SYDVKM. V lost 2 bases to trimming and J lost 10 bases; unmatched junction nucleotides: 8. The CDR3 covers 14 residues. Participant ages covered about 18 to 89 years across about 25 US areas. Participants had their cohort set by participant-reported clinical history. Sequenced by immunoSEQ multiplex PCR; TCRdb stores in-frame clones only, minus some. The data contain about 330,000 clones, about 87% of them singletons. This entry is derived from a study of blood T cell repertoires in COVID-19. Study-level background: Acute and convalescent COVID-19 samples came from the United States, Italy and Spain.

The receptor was isolated from a woman aged 25 to 39 who had recovered from COVID-19. This chain joins TRBV28 and TRBJ1-5; 7 bases are shared with TRBD1. Sequencing was done on a sample of PBMCs or T cells enriched from blood (not recorded which). The CDR3 DNA follows: TGTGCCAGCAGTTTACCACAGGGGCCGGGACCCCAGCATTTT. Translation gives CASSLPQGPGPQHF.